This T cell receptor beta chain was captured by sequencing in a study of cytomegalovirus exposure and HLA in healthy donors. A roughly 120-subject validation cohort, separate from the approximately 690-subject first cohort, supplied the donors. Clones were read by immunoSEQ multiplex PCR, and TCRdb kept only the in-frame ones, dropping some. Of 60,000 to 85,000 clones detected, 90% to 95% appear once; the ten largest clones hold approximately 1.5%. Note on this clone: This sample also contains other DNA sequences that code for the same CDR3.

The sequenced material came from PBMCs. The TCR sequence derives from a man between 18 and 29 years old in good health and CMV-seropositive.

The CDR3 DNA reads as TGCGCCAGCAGCTTGGCGGCTAGCGGGAGCTACGAGCAGTACTTC. It is translated as CASSLAASGSYEQYF. This chain links TRBV5-1 with TRBJ2-7; TRBD2 matches at 10 bases. This CDR3 region has 15 residues. Germline CDR1 reads SGHRS; CDR2 reads YFSETQ. The V segment lost 0 bases and the J segment 3 bases; nucleotides outside the gene matches: 3.